This T cell receptor (beta chain) was observed in a study of a mutant IDH1 vaccine in newly diagnosed glioma. Study-level results: Pseudoprogression showed no apparent link to changes in top peripheral T cell clonotypes.

This CDR3 region has 18 residues. Germline CDR1 and CDR2: SGHRS and YFSETQ. Trimming stripped 0 bases from V and 4 bases from J, with 21 bases between. The protocol was immunoSEQ multiplex PCR, while the TCRdb copy is restricted to in-frame clones and leaves out a portion. The profile shows about 72,000 clones, about 87% of them singletons. Documented time point: week 23, last vaccination. Vaccination used 300 ug of mutant IDH1 20-mer peptide per dose, with topical imiquimod. Diagnosis in the donors showed new WHO grade 3 or 4 astrocytomas that were IDH1-mutant and ATRX-lost. Comments on this clone: Antigen specificity is unknown.

The chain is built from TRBV5-1 and TRBJ2-3; TRBD1 might be the D (6 bases). Sequencing was performed on PBMCs, taken from a glioma patient whose treatment included an IDH1 peptide vaccine. This clonotype was obtained from a man between 18 and 35 years old with glioma. CDR3: CASSLGAGANYFADTQYF. DNA of the CDR3: TGCGCCAGCAGCTTGGGGGCAGGGGCCAATTATTTCGCAGATACGCAGTATTTT.